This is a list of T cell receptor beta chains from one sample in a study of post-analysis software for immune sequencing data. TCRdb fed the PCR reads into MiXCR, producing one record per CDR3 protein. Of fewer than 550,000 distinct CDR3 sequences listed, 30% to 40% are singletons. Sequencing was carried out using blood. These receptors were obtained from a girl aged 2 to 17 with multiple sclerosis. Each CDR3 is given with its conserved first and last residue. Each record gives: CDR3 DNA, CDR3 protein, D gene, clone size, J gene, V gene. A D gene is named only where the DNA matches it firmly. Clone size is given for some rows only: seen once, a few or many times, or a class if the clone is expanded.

CDR3 DNA: TGTGCCACCAGCAGCCGACAGGGGGCAGATACGCAGTATTTT
CDR3 protein: CATSSRQGADTQYF
D gene: TRBD1
clone size: few
J gene: TRBJ2-3
V gene: TRBV15

CDR3 DNA: TGTGCCAGCAGCTTAGCGGTAAACGGCAGGACTCCCAAAAACATTCAGTACTTC
CDR3 protein: CASSLAVNGRTPKNIQYF
D gene: .
clone size: .
J gene: TRBJ2-4
V gene: TRBV7-9

CDR3 DNA: TGTGCCAGCAGCTTAGCCAGTATCTTCCAAGAGACCCAGTACTTC
CDR3 protein: CASSLASIFQETQYF
D gene: .
clone size: once
J gene: TRBJ2-5
V gene: TRBV11-2

CDR3 DNA: TGTGCCAGCAGTTTCTTTATGAACACTGAAGCTTTCTTT
CDR3 protein: CASSFFMNTEAFF
D gene: .
clone size: few
J gene: TRBJ1-1
V gene: TRBV12-3/TRBV12-4

CDR3 DNA: TGTGCCATCAGTTCAGGGGGCGATGAAAAACTGTTTTTT
CDR3 protein: CAISSGGDEKLFF
D gene: TRBD1
clone size: few
J gene: TRBJ1-4
V gene: TRBV10-3

CDR3 DNA: TGCGCCAGCAGCCTGGGACTAGCGGACTACATGAATACGCAGTATTTT
CDR3 protein: CASSLGLADYMNTQYF
D gene: TRBD2
clone size: .
J gene: TRBJ2-3
V gene: TRBV5-1

CDR3 DNA: TGTGCCATCAGTGAGAGGGGGCTAGCGGGGTTCACAGATACGCAGTATTTT
CDR3 protein: CAISERGLAGFTDTQYF
D gene: TRBD2
clone size: few
J gene: TRBJ2-3
V gene: TRBV10-3

CDR3 DNA: TGTGCCAGCAGTTTAGAAGTCAGCGCAGCTTTCTTT
CDR3 protein: CASSLEVSAAFF
D gene: .
clone size: .
J gene: TRBJ1-1
V gene: TRBV12-3/TRBV12-4

CDR3 DNA: TGTGCCAGCCTAACCGGGAGGGAGCTGTTTTTT
CDR3 protein: CASLTGRELFF
D gene: .
clone size: .
J gene: TRBJ2-2
V gene: TRBV5-5

CDR3 DNA: TGTGCCAGCAGCTTAGCCCTGGGACAGGGGATATCAGATACGCAGTATTTT
CDR3 protein: CASSLALGQGISDTQYF
D gene: TRBD1
clone size: .
J gene: TRBJ2-3
V gene: TRBV7-9

CDR3 DNA: TGTGCCAGCAGTTTGGACAGGGGGTCTGAAAAACTGTTTTTT
CDR3 protein: CASSLDRGSEKLFF
D gene: TRBD1
clone size: .
J gene: TRBJ1-4
V gene: TRBV6-1

CDR3 DNA: TGTGCTAGTGGTTTGGAAGACAGGGTCAACAATGAGCAGTTCTTC
CDR3 protein: CASGLEDRVNNEQFF
D gene: TRBD1
clone size: many
J gene: TRBJ2-1
V gene: TRBV12-5

CDR3 DNA: TGTGCCAGCAGTTTAAGACAGTTCGGCTACGAGCAGTACTTC
CDR3 protein: CASSLRQFGYEQYF
D gene: .
clone size: .
J gene: TRBJ2-7
V gene: TRBV27

CDR3 DNA: TGTGCCAGCAGTTTATCCCGGGACAGAAACACCGGGGAGCTGTTTTTT
CDR3 protein: CASSLSRDRNTGELFF
D gene: TRBD1
clone size: few
J gene: TRBJ2-2
V gene: TRBV12-3/TRBV12-4

CDR3 DNA: TGTGCCAGCAGGAGAGACTGGAACACTGAAGCTTTCTTT
CDR3 protein: CASRRDWNTEAFF
D gene: .
clone size: .
J gene: TRBJ1-1
V gene: TRBV6-5

CDR3 DNA: TGTGCCAGCAGTTCTCGATTGGGCCTTAGCACAGATACGCAGTATTTT
CDR3 protein: CASSSRLGLSTDTQYF
D gene: .
clone size: .
J gene: TRBJ2-3
V gene: TRBV28

CDR3 DNA: TGCAGTGCTAGAAGACAGCACAATGAGCAGTTCTTC
CDR3 protein: CSARRQHNEQFF
D gene: .
clone size: few
J gene: TRBJ2-1
V gene: TRBV20-1

CDR3 DNA: TGCAGCGTCCAGGCGGAAGGGAACTATGGCTACACCTTC
CDR3 protein: CSVQAEGNYGYTF
D gene: .
clone size: .
J gene: TRBJ1-2
V gene: TRBV29-1